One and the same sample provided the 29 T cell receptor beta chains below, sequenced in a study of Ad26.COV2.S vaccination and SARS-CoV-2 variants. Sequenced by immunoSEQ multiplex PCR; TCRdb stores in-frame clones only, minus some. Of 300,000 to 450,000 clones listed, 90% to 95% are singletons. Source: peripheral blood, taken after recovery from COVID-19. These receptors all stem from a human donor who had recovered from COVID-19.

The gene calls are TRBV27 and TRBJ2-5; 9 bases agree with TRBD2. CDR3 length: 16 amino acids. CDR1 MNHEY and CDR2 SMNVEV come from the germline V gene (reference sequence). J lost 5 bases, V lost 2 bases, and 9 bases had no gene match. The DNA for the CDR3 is TGTGCCAGCAGTTTAATAGCGCGGGGGGGCCAGGAGACCCAGTACTTC. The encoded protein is CASSLIARGGQETQYF.

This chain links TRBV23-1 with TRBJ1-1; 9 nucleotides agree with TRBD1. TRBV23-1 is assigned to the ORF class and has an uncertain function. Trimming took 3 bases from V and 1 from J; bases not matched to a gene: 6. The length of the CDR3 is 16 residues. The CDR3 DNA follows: TGCGCCAGCAGTCAGGGGGACAGGGTCGAGAACACTGAAGCTTTCTTT. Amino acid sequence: CASSQGDRVENTEAFF.

This CDR3 is CAISDDLSNQPQHF. The CDR3 DNA is TGTGCCATCAGTGATGATCTCAGCAATCAGCCCCAGCATTTT. V usage is TRBV10-3 and J usage is TRBJ1-5; D remains unclear. CDR3 size: 14 residues. CDR1 and CDR2 (germline): ENHRY, SYGVKD. V lost 3 bases to trimming and J lost 1 base, with 7 bases between them.

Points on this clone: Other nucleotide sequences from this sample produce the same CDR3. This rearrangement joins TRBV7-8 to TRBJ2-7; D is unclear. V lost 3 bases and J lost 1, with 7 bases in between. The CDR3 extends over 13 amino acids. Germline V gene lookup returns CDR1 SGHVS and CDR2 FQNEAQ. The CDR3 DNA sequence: TGTGCCAGCAGCTTGGAAGTTTCCTACGAGCAGTACTTC. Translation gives CASSLEVSYEQYF.

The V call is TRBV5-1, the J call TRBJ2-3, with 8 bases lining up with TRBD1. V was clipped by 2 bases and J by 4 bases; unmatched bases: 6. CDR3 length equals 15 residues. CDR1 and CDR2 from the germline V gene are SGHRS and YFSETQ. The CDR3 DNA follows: TGCGCCAGCAGCTTTCAGACAGGGGACCCAGATACGCAGTATTTT. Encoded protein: CASSFQTGDPDTQYF. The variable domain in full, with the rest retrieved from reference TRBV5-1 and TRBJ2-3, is KAGVTQTPRYLIKTRGQQVTLSCSPISGHRSVSWYQQTPGQGLQFLFEYFSETQRNKGNFPGRFSGRQFSNSRSEMNVSTLELGDSALYLCASSFQTGDPDTQYFGPGTRLTVL.

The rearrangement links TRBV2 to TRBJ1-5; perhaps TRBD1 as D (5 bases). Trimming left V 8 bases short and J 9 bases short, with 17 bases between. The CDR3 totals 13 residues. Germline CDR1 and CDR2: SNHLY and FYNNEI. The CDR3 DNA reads TGTGCCAGCCGAGGGACTGGAGGATGGCCCCAGCATTTT. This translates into CASRGTGGWPQHF. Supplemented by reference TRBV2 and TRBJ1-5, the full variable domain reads EPEVTQTPSHQVTQMGQEVILRCVPISNHLYFYWYRQILGQKVEFLVSFYNNEISEKSEIFDDQFSVERPDGSNFTLKIRSTKLEDSAMYFCASRGTGGWPQHFGDGTRLSIL.

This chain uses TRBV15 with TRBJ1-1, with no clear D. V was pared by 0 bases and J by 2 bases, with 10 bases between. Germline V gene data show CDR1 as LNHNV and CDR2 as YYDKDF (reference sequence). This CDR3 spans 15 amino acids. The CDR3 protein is CATSRDRAANTEAFF. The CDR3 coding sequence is TGTGCCACCAGCAGAGATAGGGCAGCAAACACTGAAGCTTTCTTT.

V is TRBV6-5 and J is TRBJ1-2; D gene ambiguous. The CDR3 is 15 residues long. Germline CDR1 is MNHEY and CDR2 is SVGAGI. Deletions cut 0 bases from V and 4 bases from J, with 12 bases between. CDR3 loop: CASSYSIGEVYGYTF. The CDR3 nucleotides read TGTGCCAGCAGTTACTCGATTGGGGAGGTCTATGGCTACACCTTC.

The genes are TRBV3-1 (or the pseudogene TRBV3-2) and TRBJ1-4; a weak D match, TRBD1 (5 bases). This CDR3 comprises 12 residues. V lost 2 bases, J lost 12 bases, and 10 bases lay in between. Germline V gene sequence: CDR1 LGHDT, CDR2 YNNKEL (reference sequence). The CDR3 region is CASSQQRGELFF. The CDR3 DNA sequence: TGTGCCAGCAGCCAACAAAGAGGGGAACTGTTTTTT.

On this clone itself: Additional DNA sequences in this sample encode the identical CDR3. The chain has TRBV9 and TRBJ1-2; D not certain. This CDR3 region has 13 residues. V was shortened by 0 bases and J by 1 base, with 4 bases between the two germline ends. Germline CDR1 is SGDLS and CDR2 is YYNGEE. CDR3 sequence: CASSVGSNYGYTF. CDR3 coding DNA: TGTGCCAGCAGCGTAGGCAGTAACTATGGCTACACCTTC.

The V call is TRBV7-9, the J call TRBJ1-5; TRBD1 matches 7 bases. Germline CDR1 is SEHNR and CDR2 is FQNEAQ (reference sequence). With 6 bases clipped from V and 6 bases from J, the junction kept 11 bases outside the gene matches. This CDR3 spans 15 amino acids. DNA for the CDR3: TGTGCCAGCAGTTACGGACTCAGACAGGGTCAGCCCCAGCATTTT. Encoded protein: CASSYGLRQGQPQHF.

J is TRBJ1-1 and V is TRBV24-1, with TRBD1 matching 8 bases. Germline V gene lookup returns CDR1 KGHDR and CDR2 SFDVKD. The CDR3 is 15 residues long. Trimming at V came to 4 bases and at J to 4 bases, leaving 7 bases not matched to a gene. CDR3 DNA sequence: TGTGCCACCAGTGAAGGACAGGGAAAAGGCACTGAAGCTTTCTTT. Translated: CATSEGQGKGTEAFF.

In DNA, the CDR3 is TGCGCCAGCACCCTGGTCAGCGGGGGGGCCAATGAGCAGTTCTTC. Its protein product is CASTLVSGGANEQFF. V gene TRBV5-1 combines with J gene TRBJ2-1, with 10 bases lining up with TRBD2. Germline loops: CDR1 SGHRS, CDR2 YFSETQ. The CDR3 runs 15 residues. Trimming took 6 bases from V and 6 from J; bases not matched to a gene: 9.

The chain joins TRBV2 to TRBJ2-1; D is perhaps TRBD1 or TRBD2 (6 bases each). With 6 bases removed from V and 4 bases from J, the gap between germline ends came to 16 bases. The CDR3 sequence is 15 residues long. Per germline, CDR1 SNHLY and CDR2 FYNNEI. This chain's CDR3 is CASSPTVGGYNEQFF. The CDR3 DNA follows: TGTGCCAGCAGCCCTACTGTAGGGGGGTACAATGAGCAGTTCTTC.

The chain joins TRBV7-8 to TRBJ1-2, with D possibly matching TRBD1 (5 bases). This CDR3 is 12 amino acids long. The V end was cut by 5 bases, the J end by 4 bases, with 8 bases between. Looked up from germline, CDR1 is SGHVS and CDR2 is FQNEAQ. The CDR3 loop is CASSTQVYGYTF. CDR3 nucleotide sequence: TGTGCCAGCAGCACACAGGTCTATGGCTACACCTTC. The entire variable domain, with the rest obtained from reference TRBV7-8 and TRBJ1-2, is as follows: GAGVSQSPRYKVAKRGQDVALRCDPISGHVSLFWYQQALGQGPEFLTYFQNEAQLDKSGLPSDRFFAERPEGSVSTLKIQRTQQEDSAVYLCASSTQVYGYTFGSGTRLTVV.

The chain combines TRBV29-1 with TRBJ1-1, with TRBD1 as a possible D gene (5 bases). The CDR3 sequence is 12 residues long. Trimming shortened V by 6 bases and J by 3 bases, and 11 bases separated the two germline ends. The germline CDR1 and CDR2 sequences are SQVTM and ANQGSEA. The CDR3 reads CSVRWGDTEAFF. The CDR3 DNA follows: TGCAGCGTCCGGTGGGGGGACACTGAAGCTTTCTTT.

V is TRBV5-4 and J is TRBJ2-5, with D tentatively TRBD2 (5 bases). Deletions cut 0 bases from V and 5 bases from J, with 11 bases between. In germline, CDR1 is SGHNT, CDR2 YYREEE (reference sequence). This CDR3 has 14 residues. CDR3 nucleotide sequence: TGTGCCAGCAGCTTGGACGCTAGCTTGGAGACCCAGTACTTC. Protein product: CASSLDASLETQYF.

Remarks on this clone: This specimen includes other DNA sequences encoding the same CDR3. The CDR3 sequence is CASSSTVYGYTF. CDR3 in DNA: TGTGCCAGCAGTTCGACAGTGTATGGCTACACCTTC. The genes are TRBV12-3 or TRBV12-4 and TRBJ1-2; D might be TRBD1 (5 bases). CDR3 length: 12 residues. V lost 4 bases and J 5 bases, leaving 8 bases between the germline ends.

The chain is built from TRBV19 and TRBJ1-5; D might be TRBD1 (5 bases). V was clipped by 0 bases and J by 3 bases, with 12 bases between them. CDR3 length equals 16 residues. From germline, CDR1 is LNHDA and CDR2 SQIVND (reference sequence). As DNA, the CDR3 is TGTGCCAGTAGTATAGATGGGACCGCCTCCAATCAGCCCCAGCATTTT. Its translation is CASSIDGTASNQPQHF.

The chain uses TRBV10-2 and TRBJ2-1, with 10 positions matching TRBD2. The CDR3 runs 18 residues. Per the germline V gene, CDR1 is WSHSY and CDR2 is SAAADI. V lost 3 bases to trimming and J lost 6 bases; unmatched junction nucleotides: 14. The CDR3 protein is CASSDIGIAGGPFNEQFF. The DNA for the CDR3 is TGCGCCAGCAGTGACATCGGGATAGCGGGGGGACCCTTCAATGAGCAGTTCTTC.

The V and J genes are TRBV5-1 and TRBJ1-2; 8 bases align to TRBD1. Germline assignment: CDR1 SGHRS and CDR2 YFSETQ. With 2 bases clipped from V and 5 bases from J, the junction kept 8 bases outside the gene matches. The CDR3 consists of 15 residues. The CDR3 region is CASSLPGQAEYGYTF. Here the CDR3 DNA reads TGCGCCAGCAGCTTACCGGGACAGGCAGAATATGGCTACACCTTC.

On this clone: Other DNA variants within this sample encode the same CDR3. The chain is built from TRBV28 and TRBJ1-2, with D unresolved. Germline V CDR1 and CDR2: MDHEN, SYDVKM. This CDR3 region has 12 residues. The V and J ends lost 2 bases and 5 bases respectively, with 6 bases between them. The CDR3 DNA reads TGTGCCAGCAGTTTAGGCGGATATGGCTACACCTTC. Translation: CASSLGGYGYTF.

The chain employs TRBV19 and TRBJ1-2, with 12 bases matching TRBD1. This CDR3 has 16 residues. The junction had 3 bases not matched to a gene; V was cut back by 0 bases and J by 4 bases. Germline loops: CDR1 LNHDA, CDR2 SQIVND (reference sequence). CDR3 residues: CASSIEGQGAFYGYTF. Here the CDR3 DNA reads TGTGCCAGTAGTATAGAGGGACAGGGGGCCTTCTATGGCTACACCTTC.

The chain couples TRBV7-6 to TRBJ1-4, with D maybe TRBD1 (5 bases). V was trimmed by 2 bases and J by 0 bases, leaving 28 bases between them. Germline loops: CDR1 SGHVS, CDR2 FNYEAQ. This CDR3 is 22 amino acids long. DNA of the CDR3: TGTGCCAGCAGCTTATCTCTAACGGGGACCAGTCACCAACTGGCAACTAATGAAAAACTGTTTTTT. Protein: CASSLSLTGTSHQLATNEKLFF.

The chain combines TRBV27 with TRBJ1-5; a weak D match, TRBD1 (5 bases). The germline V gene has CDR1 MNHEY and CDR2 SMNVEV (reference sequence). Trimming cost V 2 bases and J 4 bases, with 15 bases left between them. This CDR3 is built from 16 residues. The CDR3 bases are TGTGCCAGCAGTTTACGAGGGAGGGGAGGGAATCAGCCCCAGCATTTT. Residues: CASSLRGRGGNQPQHF.

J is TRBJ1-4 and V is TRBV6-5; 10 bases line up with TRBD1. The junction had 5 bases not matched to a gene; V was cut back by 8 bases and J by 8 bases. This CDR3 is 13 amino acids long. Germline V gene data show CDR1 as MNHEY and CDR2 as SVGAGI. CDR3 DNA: TGTGCCAGCCTGACAGGGGGCAGGGAAAAACTGTTTTTT. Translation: CASLTGGREKLFF.

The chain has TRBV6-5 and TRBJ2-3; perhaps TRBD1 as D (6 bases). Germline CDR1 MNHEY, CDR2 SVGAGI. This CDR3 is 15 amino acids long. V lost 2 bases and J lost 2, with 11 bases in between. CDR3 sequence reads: CASSYGDTFTDTQYF. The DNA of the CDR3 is TGTGCCAGCAGTTACGGGGACACCTTCACAGATACGCAGTATTTT.

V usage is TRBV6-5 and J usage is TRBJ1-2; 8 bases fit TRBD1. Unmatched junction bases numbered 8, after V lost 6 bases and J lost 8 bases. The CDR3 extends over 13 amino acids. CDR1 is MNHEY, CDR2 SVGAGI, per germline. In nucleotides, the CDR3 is TGTGCCAGCAGCCCCGACAGGGGAGGGGGCTACACCTTC. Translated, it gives CASSPDRGGGYTF.

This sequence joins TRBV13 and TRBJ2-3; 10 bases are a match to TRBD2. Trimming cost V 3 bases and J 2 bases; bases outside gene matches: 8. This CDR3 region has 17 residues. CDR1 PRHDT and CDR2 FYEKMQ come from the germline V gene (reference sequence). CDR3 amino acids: CASSLGLAGAVTDTQYF. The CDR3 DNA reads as TGTGCCAGCAGCTTGGGGCTAGCGGGGGCCGTCACAGATACGCAGTATTTT.